The 22 T cell receptor beta chains reported below all come from one sample, sequenced in a study of radiation and T cells in renal cell carcinoma. The data were produced by immunoSEQ multiplex PCR, yet TCRdb's version contains in-frame clones alone and is incomplete. The profile shows around 130,000 clones, 80% to 90% of them singletons. This sample's time point: blood 2 weeks post-SBRT. Treatment in this sample: 15 Gy SBRT to primary tumor, nephrectomy 4 weeks later. Sample: blood, taken from a patient whose treatment included radiotherapy and nephrectomy. Receptors were obtained from a woman aged 55-69 years with renal cell carcinoma.

The J gene is TRBJ2-5, the V gene TRBV29-1, with D maybe TRBD2 (5 bases). Germline V gene data show CDR1 as SQVTM and CDR2 as ANQGSEA. V lost 7 bases and J lost 1, with 16 bases in between. This CDR3 is built from 14 residues. In DNA, the CDR3 is TGCAGCGCCAACAATGCGGGCCTCCAAGAGACCCAGTACTTC. This encodes CSANNAGLQETQYF.

There are a few counts of this clone. V gene TRBV6-1 combines with J gene TRBJ2-7; 8 bases agree with TRBD1. Germline lookup yields CDR1 MNHNS and CDR2 SASEGT. J gave up 3 bases and V 4 bases, and 5 bases lay outside the gene matches. The CDR3 covers 14 residues. The CDR3 protein is CASSVGTGGYEQYF. For the CDR3, the DNA is TGTGCCAGCAGTGTGGGAACAGGGGGCTACGAGCAGTACTTC.

The rearrangement links TRBV5-6 to TRBJ1-2; 8 bases agree with TRBD1. CDR1 SGHDT and CDR2 YYEEEE come from the germline V gene. The CDR3 spans 16 residues. V lost 5 bases, J lost 3 bases, and 12 bases stayed unmatched. This CDR3 is CASRLDRVGMDYGYTF. Written as DNA, the CDR3 is TGTGCCAGCAGGCTGGACAGGGTAGGAATGGACTATGGCTACACCTTC.

This clone appeared a few times. This chain joins TRBV15 and TRBJ1-1; D is undetermined. Trimming took 4 bases from V and 5 from J, leaving 11 bases between them. Germline CDR1 LNHNV, CDR2 YYDKDF (reference sequence). This CDR3 spans 13 amino acids. The CDR3 coding sequence is TGTGCCACCAGCACACAACTGGGGACTGAAGCTTTCTTT. Its protein product is CATSTQLGTEAFF.

The V gene is TRBV2, the J gene TRBJ2-2; D is possibly TRBD1 (5 bases). The CDR3 runs 15 residues. V was trimmed by 8 bases and J by 5 bases, leaving 18 bases between them. Germline lookup yields CDR1 SNHLY and CDR2 FYNNEI. CDR3 nucleotides: TGTGCCAGCCTACAGGACATCATAAGGACCGGGGAGCTGTTTTTT. Translated: CASLQDIIRTGELFF.

The chain joins TRBV7-3 to TRBJ2-5; TRBD1 is a possible D gene (5 bases). The V gene lost 0 bases and the J gene lost 14 bases, with 16 bases spanning the gap. Germline lookup yields CDR1 SGHTA and CDR2 FQGTGA. The CDR3 runs to 13 residues. The CDR3 loop is CASSLTGFGAPYF. The CDR3 bases are TGTGCCAGCAGCTTAACTGGTTTTGGGGCTCCTTACTTC.

V and J are TRBV28 and TRBJ1-4; possible D gene TRBD1, 5 bases. This CDR3 has 19 amino acids. Per the germline V gene, CDR1 is MDHEN and CDR2 is SYDVKM. Deletions cut 2 bases from V and 2 bases from J, with 21 bases between. This CDR3 reads CASSLIQGSGIGTNEKLFF. CDR3 DNA: TGTGCCAGCAGTTTAATTCAGGGTAGTGGCATTGGGACTAATGAAAAACTGTTTTTT.

J is TRBJ1-5 and V is TRBV7-2; D is uncertain. Trimming took off 5 bases at V and 5 bases at J, with 7 bases between the two ends. The CDR3 is 12 amino acids. Germline CDR1 SGHTA, CDR2 FQGNSA. As DNA, the CDR3 is TGTGCCAGCAGCGTGAGGGATCAGCCCCAGCATTTT. This gives the protein CASSVRDQPQHF.

J is TRBJ2-7 and V is TRBV6-6; 7 nucleotides match TRBD1. Per the germline V gene, CDR1 is MNHNY and CDR2 is SVGAGI (reference sequence). The CDR3 has 13 amino acids. With V trimmed by 6 bases and J by 6 bases, 8 bases remained unmatched. This CDR3 reads CASSLRQGSEQYF. The CDR3 DNA reads as TGTGCCAGCAGCCTCAGACAGGGATCCGAGCAGTACTTC.

The chain is built from TRBV19 and TRBJ2-2, with 12 bases matching TRBD2. CDR1 and CDR2 from the germline V gene are LNHDA and SQIVND (reference sequence). The CDR3 loop spans 15 amino acids. J gave up 10 bases and V 6 bases, and 9 bases lay outside the gene matches. CDR3 protein: CASSIRTSGTKELFF. CDR3 DNA sequence: TGTGCCAGTAGCATCAGGACTAGCGGGACTAAGGAGCTGTTTTTT.

The rearrangement uses TRBV6-6 and TRBJ2-5, with 9 positions matching TRBD1. Germline V lookup: CDR1 MNHNY, CDR2 SVGAGI (reference sequence). CDR3 length: 13 amino acids. Trimming removed 4 bases from V and 9 bases from J; junction bases left unmatched: 6. This CDR3 is CASSSGDRAAQYF. DNA for the CDR3: TGTGCCAGCAGTTCCGGGGACAGGGCAGCCCAGTACTTC.

The J gene is TRBJ1-6, the V gene TRBV27, with D possibly TRBD1 on 6 matching bases. V was shortened by 3 bases and J by 7 bases, with 19 bases between the two germline ends. The CDR3 consists of 17 residues. The germline V gene encodes CDR1 MNHEY and CDR2 SMNVEV (reference sequence). CDR3 bases: TGTGCCAGCAGTTTTTTTTGGGACACGGAGAGAAATTCACCCCTCCACTTT. Protein: CASSFFWDTERNSPLHF.

J is TRBJ2-2 and V is TRBV5-1, with D perhaps matching TRBD1 (5 bases). The CDR3 runs 13 residues. Trimming pared 0 bases from V and 5 bases from J, leaving 5 bases between. Germline V gene data show CDR1 as SGHRS and CDR2 as YFSETQ. The CDR3 coding sequence is TGCGCCAGCAGCTTGGCAGGGACCGGGGAGCTGTTTTTT. Its translation: CASSLAGTGELFF.

This clone was picked up a small number of times. As DNA, the CDR3 is TGCAGCGTCAAGATCCGGGACATCTCCTACGAGCAGTACTTC. This gives the protein CSVKIRDISYEQYF. V usage is TRBV29-1 and J usage is TRBJ2-7, with a weak D call TRBD1 (6 bases). With 6 bases removed from V and 0 bases from J, the gap between germline ends came to 15 bases. Per the germline V gene, CDR1 is SQVTM and CDR2 is ANQGSEA. The CDR3 is 14 amino acids.

This sequence joins TRBV11-1 and TRBJ1-1; 8 bases align to TRBD1. This CDR3 region has 14 residues. In germline, CDR1 is SGHAT, CDR2 FQDESV (reference sequence). V shed 5 bases, J shed 3 bases, and the junction held 5 bases outside the gene matches. CDR3 sequence (DNA): TGTGCCAGCAGCCAGGACAGGGAGTACACTGAAGCTTTCTTT. This translates into CASSQDREYTEAFF. Looking up the rest from reference TRBV11-1 and TRBJ1-1 gives the full variable domain: EAEVAQSPRYKITEKSQAVAFWCDPISGHATLYWYRQILGQGPELLVQFQDESVVDDSQLPKDRFSAERLKGVDSTLKIQPAELGDSAMYLCASSQDREYTEAFFGQGTRLTVV.

This clone was seen only a few times. The V gene is TRBV5-1, the J gene TRBJ2-5; D ambiguous. The CDR3 is 14 amino acids. CDR1 SGHRS and CDR2 YFSETQ come from the germline V gene. The V end lost 6 bases, the J end lost 5 bases, and 17 bases lay between the germline ends. CDR3 in amino acids: CASTPLGVVETQYF. DNA of the CDR3: TGCGCCAGCACCCCCCTAGGAGTAGTGGAGACCCAGTACTTC.

The genes are TRBV30 and TRBJ1-4; 10 nucleotides line up with TRBD1. The length of the CDR3 is 18 residues. V lost 3 bases, J lost 0 bases, and 10 bases stayed unmatched. CDR1 is GTSNPN and CDR2 is SVGIG in the germline V gene (reference sequence). The CDR3 loop is CAWSGTGECSPTNEKLFF. The CDR3 DNA is TGTGCCTGGAGCGGGACAGGGGAATGCTCACCAACTAATGAAAAACTGTTTTTT.

The rearrangement joins TRBV28 to TRBJ1-3; the D gene is possibly TRBD1 (6 bases). The CDR3 spans 16 residues. The germline V gene encodes CDR1 MDHEN and CDR2 SYDVKM. V was shortened by 5 bases and J by 0 bases, with 14 bases between the two germline ends. The CDR3 DNA reads as TGTGCCAGCAGTCCTCCACAGGGCTACTCTGGAAACACCATATATTTT. Translating it yields CASSPPQGYSGNTIYF. Full variable domain (outside the CDR3, taken from reference TRBV28 and TRBJ1-3): DVKVTQSSRYLVKRTGEKVFLECVQDMDHENMFWYRQDPGLGLRLIYFSYDVKMKEKGDIPEGYSVSREKKERFSLILESASTNQTSMYLCASSPPQGYSGNTIYFGEGSWLTVV.

The chain recombines TRBV5-5 with TRBJ2-3; TRBD2 agrees at 11 bases. CDR1 is SGHKS, CDR2 YYEKEE, per germline (reference sequence). The CDR3 length is 17 residues. J was trimmed by 0 bases and V by 2 bases; bases with no gene match: 5. The CDR3 region has the DNA TGTGCCAGCAGCTTCTTGACTAGCGGGACTAGCACAGATACGCAGTATTTT. Amino acid sequence: CASSFLTSGTSTDTQYF.

The gene calls are TRBV28 and TRBJ2-7; the D is unclear. Germline assignment: CDR1 MDHEN and CDR2 SYDVKM. The CDR3 is made up of 16 amino acids. The germline V and J ends were trimmed by 6 bases and 3 bases, with 21 bases remaining between them. CDR3 loop: CASSQTHGPYFYEQYF. The CDR3 DNA reads as TGTGCCAGCAGCCAAACCCACGGACCTTATTTCTACGAGCAGTACTTC.

This chain connects TRBV7-9 to TRBJ2-2, with 10 nucleotides matching TRBD1. Looked up from germline, CDR1 is SEHNR and CDR2 is FQNEAQ (reference sequence). The V and J ends lost 5 bases and 3 bases, in that order; junction bases with no gene match: 6. The CDR3 length is 16 residues. This CDR3 reads CASSPRDRGDTGELFF. The DNA for the CDR3 is TGTGCCAGCAGCCCCCGGGACAGGGGCGACACCGGGGAGCTGTTTTTT.

The chain uses TRBV4-2 and TRBJ1-4; D is perhaps TRBD1 (5 bases). CDR1 is LGHNA, CDR2 YNFKEQ, per germline. The CDR3 spans 13 residues. The V gene lost 4 bases and the J gene lost 8 bases, with 11 bases spanning the gap. The CDR3 reads CASSPRGGEKLFF. CDR3 bases: TGTGCCAGCAGCCCACGGGGCGGGGAAAAACTGTTTTTT.